The rows below give T cell receptor beta chains drawn from one sample of a study of cytomegalovirus exposure and HLA in healthy donors. Using immunoSEQ multiplex PCR, the repertoire was profiled, and TCRdb retains in-frame clones only, with some absent. The sample comprises 85,000 to 130,000 clones, approximately 80% of which are singletons, and about 1.6% rests with the top ten. The sequencing input was PBMCs. Receptors were obtained from a man aged 45-65 years in good health and CMV-seronegative. CDR3s include the opening cysteine and the closing phenylalanine or tryptophan. Each record gives: D gene, clone size, V gene, J gene, CDR3 length, CDR3 protein, CDR3 DNA. D genes are given only for firm matches. Size is omitted from some rows. Given values are once, few, many or a class for expanded clones.

>-|-|TRBV19|TRBJ1-5|16
CASSTDWGGVDQPQHF
TGTGCCAGTAGTACGGACTGGGGCGGGGTAGATCAGCCCCAGCATTTT
>TRBD1|-|TRBV6-5|TRBJ1-1|14
CASSLLQGRPEAFF
TGTGCCAGCAGTCTTCTACAGGGGAGGCCTGAAGCTTTCTTT
>-|few|TRBV6-6|TRBJ1-1|15
CASSYPGGSNTEAFF
TGTGCCAGCAGTTACCCTGGAGGCTCCAACACTGAAGCTTTCTTT
>TRBD2|-|TRBV28|TRBJ2-1|16
CASSSAGTSGVGEQFF
TGTGCCAGCAGTTCAGCCGGGACTAGCGGGGTTGGTGAGCAGTTCTTC
>-|once|TRBV10-3|TRBJ2-3|16
CAISDPGRGLTDTQYF
TGTGCCATCAGTGACCCCGGGAGGGGGCTGACAGATACGCAGTATTTT
>TRBD1|-|TRBV30|TRBJ1-4|13
CAWFDRVGEKLFF
TGTGCCTGGTTCGACAGGGTGGGTGAAAAACTGTTTTTT
>TRBD2|-|TRBV4-1|TRBJ2-1|17
CASSQVAGANSYNEQFF
TGCGCCAGCAGCCAAGTAGCGGGGGCTAACTCCTACAATGAGCAGTTCTTC
>-|-|TRBV6-1|TRBJ1-5|13
CASNRERYQPQHF
TGTGCCAGCAACCGAGAAAGATATCAGCCCCAGCATTTT
>-|-|TRBV7-2|TRBJ1-5|13
CASSDDAPTAQHF
TGTGCCAGCAGCGATGATGCCCCAACGGCCCAGCATTTT
>TRBD1|once|TRBV5-4|TRBJ2-2|15
CAGSAGTGKTGELFF
TGTGCCGGCAGTGCCGGGACAGGAAAAACCGGGGAGCTGTTTTTT
>TRBD2|-|TRBV7-9|TRBJ2-1|15
CASSSPKGLHNEQFF
TGTGCCAGCAGTTCCCCTAAGGGACTACACAATGAGCAGTTCTTC